One and the same sample provided the 9 T cell receptor beta chains below, sequenced in a study of T cell changes during pregnancy in multiple sclerosis. Produced via immunoSEQ multiplex PCR; TCRdb's table is partial and in-frame only. The data hold around 25,000 clones, with 86% observed a single time. The source was CD8+ T cells from peripheral blood mononuclear cells, collected in the first trimester of pregnancy. Receptors were obtained from a female donor in good health, enrolled as a control in a pregnancy study.

This sequence joins TRBV27 and TRBJ1-6; the D gene is possibly TRBD1 (6 bases). Germline V gene sequence: CDR1 MNHEY, CDR2 SMNVEV (reference sequence). V lost 6 bases, J lost 7 bases, and 13 bases lay in between. The CDR3 sequence is 14 residues long. The CDR3 protein is CASSAGQKNSPLHF. DNA for the CDR3: TGTGCCAGCAGCGCAGGACAGAAAAATTCACCCCTCCACTTT.

The chain combines TRBV9 with TRBJ2-3, with 11 positions matching TRBD2. With V trimmed by 3 bases and J by 4 bases, 10 bases remained unmatched. CDR3 length equals 17 residues. The germline V gene encodes CDR1 SGDLS and CDR2 YYNGEE. The CDR3 region is CASSALLAGGESDTQYF. The CDR3 bases are TGTGCCAGCAGCGCACTCCTAGCGGGGGGAGAGTCAGATACGCAGTATTTT. Based on the CDR3 plus reference TRBV9 and TRBJ2-3, the full variable domain is DSGVTQTPKHLITATGQRVTLRCSPRSGDLSVYWYQQSLDQGLQFLIQYYNGEERAKGNILERFSAQQFPDLHSELNLSSLELGDSALYFCASSALLAGGESDTQYFGPGTRLTVL.

V and J are TRBV4-3 and TRBJ1-1, with D perhaps matching TRBD1 (6 bases). Germline V gene data show CDR1 as LGHNA and CDR2 as YSLEER. This CDR3 is 15 amino acids long. With 3 bases removed from V and 2 bases from J, the gap between germline ends came to 13 bases. The CDR3 bases are TGCGCCAGCAGCCAGGGCCGGACAGTAAACACTGAAGCTTTCTTT. It encodes CASSQGRTVNTEAFF.

The V call is TRBV5-8, the J call TRBJ1-1; the D is unclear. Looked up from germline, CDR1 is SGHTS and CDR2 is YDEGEE. Between the trimmed V and J ends, which lost 0 bases and 5 bases, there was a span of 14 bases. The CDR3 has 15 amino acids. CDR3 sequence (DNA): TGTGCCAGCAGCTTGGTGTCGGGAGAGGTAACTGAAGCTTTCTTT. Protein: CASSLVSGEVTEAFF.

J is TRBJ2-4 and V is TRBV11-2; 11 bases align to TRBD2. Looked up from germline, CDR1 is SGHAT and CDR2 is FQNNGV. V shed 4 bases, J shed 6 bases, and the junction held 5 bases outside the gene matches. This CDR3 has 15 amino acids. The CDR3 DNA sequence: TGTGCCAGCAGCTCCGACGGACTAGCGGGAAACATTCAGTACTTC. Translated: CASSSDGLAGNIQYF.

J is TRBJ1-4 and V is TRBV5-6; 8 bases fit TRBD1. The CDR3 is 17 amino acids. Germline lookup yields CDR1 SGHDT and CDR2 YYEEEE. Unmatched junction bases numbered 11, after V lost 4 bases and J lost 3 bases. The CDR3 is CASSEDRGGLANEKLFF. The CDR3 nucleotides read TGTGCCAGCAGCGAAGACAGGGGAGGGTTGGCTAATGAAAAACTGTTTTTT.

The genes are TRBV4-3 and TRBJ2-1; TRBD2 matches at 7 bases. V gave up 1 base and J gave up 5 bases; unmatched junction bases: 2. Germline values: CDR1 LGHNA, CDR2 YSLEER. This CDR3 has 14 amino acids. In DNA, the CDR3 is TGCGCCAGCAGCCAAGGGGCGGGGGACAATGAGCAGTTCTTC. This codes for CASSQGAGDNEQFF.

The chain links TRBV13 to TRBJ1-1; TRBD1 agrees at 7 bases. The CDR3 sequence is 14 residues long. Germline CDR1 and CDR2: PRHDT and FYEKMQ (reference sequence). J lost 11 bases, V lost 5 bases, and 14 bases had no gene match. This chain's CDR3 is CASSTLDRTLSAFF. CDR3 bases: TGTGCCAGCAGCACCTTGGACAGGACCCTGAGCGCTTTCTTT.

This clone was recorded only once. Here the CDR3 reads CASSLSTGSGNTIYF. DNA of the CDR3: TGTGCCAGCAGTTTATCGACAGGGAGTGGAAACACCATATATTTT. This chain uses TRBV27 with TRBJ1-3, with 7 bases matching TRBD1. Germline CDR1 and CDR2: MNHEY and SMNVEV (reference sequence). The CDR3 length is 15 residues. Trimming at V came to 0 bases and at J to 3 bases, leaving 2 bases not matched to a gene.